Listed here is a single T cell receptor (beta chain). Clones were sequenced by immunoSEQ multiplex PCR, and TCRdb holds only the in-frame ones, with some missing. The table lists some 42,000 clones, roughly 80% of them singletons. This specimen comes from a study of blood T cell repertoires in COVID-19. With 6 bases removed from V and 1 base from J, the gap between germline ends came to 16 bases. The CDR3 is made up of 16 amino acids. Germline CDR1 and CDR2: MDHEN and SYDVKM. This rearrangement joins TRBV28 to TRBJ1-3; D remains unclear. Sequencing was performed on peripheral blood. The clonotype comes from a woman aged 65 to 85 with acute or convalescent COVID-19. For the CDR3, the DNA is TGTGCCAGCAGCATACCGCCCACGGGGTCTGGAAACACCATATATTTT. Residues: CASSIPPTGSGNTIYF.